These 30 T cell receptor beta chains were all obtained from the same sample, sequenced in a study of control samples from healthy donors and cancer patients. Profiled with immunoSEQ multiplex PCR; TCRdb holds only in-frame clones, not every one. The table records approximately 140,000 clones, 80% to 90% of them present only once. The sequenced sample was blood. These receptors were obtained from a woman in her twenties or thirties in good health.

The chain employs TRBV7-9 and TRBJ2-1; a possible D gene is TRBD1 (6 bases). Trimming cost V 1 base and J 5 bases, with 15 bases left between them. The CDR3 totals 16 residues. The V gene's germline CDR1 is SEHNR and CDR2 FQNEAQ (reference sequence). CDR3 sequence reads: CASSLGGPSVNNEQFF. The CDR3 DNA follows: TGTGCCAGCAGCTTAGGGGGGCCCTCAGTTAACAATGAGCAGTTCTTC.

The genes are TRBV29-1 and TRBJ2-5; 7 bases map to TRBD1. The V segment lost 3 bases and the J segment 4 bases; nucleotides outside the gene matches: 5. Germline V gene lookup returns CDR1 SQVTM and CDR2 ANQGSEA. The CDR3 runs 13 residues. Written as DNA, the CDR3 is TGCAGCGTTGATGAACAGGGGCCAGAGACCCAGTACTTC. It encodes CSVDEQGPETQYF.

The J gene is TRBJ2-7, the V gene TRBV10-1; TRBD2 might be the D (6 bases). Germline loops: CDR1 WNHNN, CDR2 SYGVQD (reference sequence). Trimming shortened V by 6 bases and J by 2 bases, and 14 bases separated the two germline ends. The CDR3 sequence is 14 residues long. Here the CDR3 reads CASSDFGGTYEQYF. The CDR3 DNA is TGCGCCAGCAGCGACTTCGGGGGAACCTACGAGCAGTACTTC.

This sequence joins TRBV9 and TRBJ2-3; no firm D call. V lost 4 bases, J lost 0 bases, and 15 bases lay in between. This CDR3 contains 16 residues. Per the germline V gene, CDR1 is SGDLS and CDR2 is YYNGEE. CDR3: CASSSPDGPSTDTQYF. CDR3 nucleotides: TGTGCCAGCAGCTCCCCCGACGGTCCTAGCACAGATACGCAGTATTTT. The variable domain in full, with the rest retrieved from reference TRBV9 and TRBJ2-3, is DSGVTQTPKHLITATGQRVTLRCSPRSGDLSVYWYQQSLDQGLQFLIQYYNGEERAKGNILERFSAQQFPDLHSELNLSSLELGDSALYFCASSSPDGPSTDTQYFGPGTRLTVL.

The V gene is TRBV19, the J gene TRBJ1-4; 7 bases map to TRBD1. This CDR3 comprises 15 residues. The germline gives CDR1 LNHDA, CDR2 SQIVND (reference sequence). Trimming removed 4 bases from V and 0 bases from J; junction bases left unmatched: 2. The CDR3 DNA is TGTGCCAGTAGTACCAGGGGGGCAACTAATGAAAAACTGTTTTTT. This sequence encodes CASSTRGATNEKLFF.

The J gene is TRBJ1-1, the V gene TRBV5-4, with a possible D match to TRBD1 (6 bases). Trimming took off 1 base at V and 2 bases at J, with 12 bases between the two ends. CDR1 is SGHNT, CDR2 YYREEE, per germline (reference sequence). The CDR3 runs 15 residues. CDR3 coding DNA: TGTGCCAGCAGCTTGCGCAGGGGAGATAACACTGAAGCTTTCTTT. This translates into CASSLRRGDNTEAFF.

The chain employs TRBV2 and TRBJ2-3; D is uncertain. With 8 bases removed from V and 1 base from J, the gap between germline ends came to 7 bases. CDR3 length equals 12 residues. Germline CDR1 SNHLY, CDR2 FYNNEI. As DNA, the CDR3 is TGTGCCAGCGCGTACGGCACAGATACGCAGTATTTT. This encodes CASAYGTDTQYF.

This rearrangement joins TRBV30 to TRBJ2-5, with D hard to call. Trimming cost V 4 bases and J 2 bases, with 11 bases left between them. CDR3 size: 13 residues. Germline V gene lookup returns CDR1 GTSNPN and CDR2 SVGIG (reference sequence). CDR3 sequence reads: CAWTGDVQETQYF. For the CDR3, the DNA is TGTGCCTGGACCGGAGACGTTCAAGAGACCCAGTACTTC.

V is TRBV14 and J is TRBJ2-7, with D uncertain. V was shortened by 0 bases and J by 4 bases, with 7 bases between the two germline ends. This CDR3 has 13 amino acids. Germline CDR1 and CDR2: SGHDN and FVKESK. This CDR3 reads CASSQELQYEQYF. The CDR3 nucleotides are TGTGCCAGCAGCCAAGAGTTACAGTACGAGCAGTACTTC.

The gene calls are TRBV5-1 and TRBJ1-1; D is undetermined. Germline CDR1 SGHRS, CDR2 YFSETQ. With 3 bases removed from V and 1 base from J, the gap between germline ends came to 7 bases. The CDR3 length is 13 residues. DNA for the CDR3: TGCGCCAGCAGCTCTTCACAGAACACTGAAGCTTTCTTT. Amino acid sequence: CASSSSQNTEAFF.

V gene TRBV2 combines with J gene TRBJ2-7; D is unresolved. Trimming left V 7 bases short and J 3 bases short, with 13 bases between. The CDR3 is made up of 13 amino acids. CDR1 and CDR2 (germline): SNHLY, FYNNEI. CDR3 nucleotide sequence: TGTGCCAGCACTCAGACAAGGCTCTACGAGCAGTACTTC. Translating gives CASTQTRLYEQYF.

This clone has only one observation. The CDR3 nucleotides are TGTGCCAGCAGCCAAGCCGGGGCAGACTATGGCTACACCTTC. Protein product: CASSQAGADYGYTF. The chain is built from TRBV4-2 and TRBJ1-2; the D gene is possibly TRBD1 (5 bases). With 1 base removed from V and 3 bases from J, the gap between germline ends came to 9 bases. This CDR3 has 14 residues. CDR1 LGHNA and CDR2 YNFKEQ come from the germline V gene.

The gene calls are TRBV7-3 and TRBJ1-6; TRBD1 aligns across 10 bases. Per germline, CDR1 SGHTA and CDR2 FQGTGA. The CDR3 is 15 residues long. V shed 4 bases, J shed 6 bases, and the junction held 3 bases outside the gene matches. CDR3 loop: CASSSGQGGNSPLHF. The CDR3 region has the DNA TGTGCCAGCAGCTCCGGACAGGGGGGTAATTCACCCCTCCACTTT. The full variable domain, completed using reference TRBV7-3 and TRBJ1-6, is GAGVSQTPSNKVTEKGKYVELRCDPISGHTALYWYRQSLGQGPEFLIYFQGTGAADDSGLPNDRFFAVRPEGSVSTLKIQRTERGDSAVYLCASSSGQGGNSPLHFGNGTRLTVT.

The rearrangement uses TRBV7-3 and TRBJ2-5; D unresolved. This CDR3 region has 13 residues. V shed 5 bases and J shed 5 bases, with 12 bases lying between them. Germline CDR1 reads SGHTA; CDR2 reads FQGTGA. Written as DNA, the CDR3 is TGTGCCAGCAGCCCTCGTCTAGGGGAGACCCAGTACTTC. Encoded protein: CASSPRLGETQYF.

The chain links TRBV7-3 to TRBJ2-3; a possible D gene is TRBD2 (6 bases). The V gene's germline CDR1 is SGHTA and CDR2 FQGTGA. This CDR3 is 16 amino acids long. V lost 5 bases and J lost 0, with 15 bases in between. The CDR3 bases are TGTGCCAGCAGCCCGGGGGTCAGCTCTAGCACAGATACGCAGTATTTT. Its protein is CASSPGVSSSTDTQYF.

V gene TRBV25-1 combines with J gene TRBJ1-3; D uncertain. The germline gives CDR1 MGHDK, CDR2 SYGVNS. V lost 2 bases and J lost 4, with 9 bases in between. This CDR3 region has 14 residues. The CDR3 DNA is TGTGCCAGCAGTGAACCTCTTCCAGGAAACACCATATATTTT. Its translation: CASSEPLPGNTIYF.

The chain links TRBV28 to TRBJ1-4; possibly TRBD1 for D (5 bases). CDR1 is MDHEN and CDR2 is SYDVKM in the germline V gene. The CDR3 runs 15 residues. The V end was cut by 1 base, the J end by 5 bases, with 11 bases between. CDR3 sequence reads: CASSLSGDYNEKLFF. The DNA of the CDR3 is TGTGCCAGCAGTTTATCGGGGGATTACAATGAAAAACTGTTTTTT.

The chain employs TRBV6-5 and TRBJ1-1; D not resolved. V gave up 6 bases and J gave up 1 base, with 9 bases separating them. The CDR3 has 13 residues. The germline V gene has CDR1 MNHEY and CDR2 SVGAGI. CDR3 protein: CASSRLENTEAFF. CDR3 in DNA: TGTGCCAGCAGCCGACTGGAGAACACTGAAGCTTTCTTT.

In its sample, this clone was seen once. V and J are TRBV7-2 and TRBJ2-2; either TRBD1 or TRBD2 may fit D (6 bases each). Per germline, CDR1 SGHTA and CDR2 FQGNSA. V lost 4 bases to trimming and J lost 7 bases, with 13 bases between them. The CDR3 is 14 amino acids. For the CDR3, the DNA is TGTGCCAGCAGCTCCCTCGGGGGCCTCGGGGAGCTGTTTTTT. It yields the protein CASSSLGGLGELFF.

The chain has TRBV11-2 and TRBJ1-4; perhaps TRBD1 as D (6 bases). V shed 2 bases and J shed 5 bases, with 12 bases lying between them. Germline CDR1 SGHAT, CDR2 FQNNGV. The CDR3 has 15 residues. For the CDR3, the DNA is TGTGCCAGCAGCTTATTCCAGGGGAAGAATGAAAAACTGTTTTTT. Its translation is CASSLFQGKNEKLFF.

The chain recombines TRBV18 with TRBJ1-1; D gene unclear. Germline CDR1 is KGHSH and CDR2 is LQKENI. This CDR3 has 16 amino acids. Trimming stripped 1 base from V and 1 base from J, with 13 bases between. As DNA, the CDR3 is TGTGCCAGCTCACCACTGACCGTCGGCTCGAACACTGAAGCTTTCTTT. Protein product: CASSPLTVGSNTEAFF.

J is TRBJ2-7 and V is TRBV6-5; D is possibly TRBD1 (5 bases). The CDR3 length is 12 residues. Trimming pared 5 bases from V and 3 bases from J, leaving 8 bases between. From germline, CDR1 is MNHEY and CDR2 SVGAGI. As DNA, the CDR3 is TGTGCCAGCAGTCCGACAGTCTACGAGCAGTACTTC. Amino acids: CASSPTVYEQYF.

The V gene is TRBV10-2, the J gene TRBJ2-7; 10 nucleotides match TRBD2. Germline assignment: CDR1 WSHSY and CDR2 SAAADI. The junction had 10 bases not matched to a gene; V was cut back by 0 bases and J by 5 bases. The CDR3 totals 17 residues. The CDR3 protein is CASSESLAGGSPHEQYF. The DNA of the CDR3 is TGCGCCAGCAGTGAGTCGTTAGCGGGAGGATCCCCCCACGAGCAGTACTTC.

This clone was recorded once. V is TRBV3-1 (or the pseudogene TRBV3-2) and J is TRBJ2-7; D ambiguous. CDR3 length: 12 residues. The V gene's germline CDR1 is LGHDT and CDR2 YNNKEL (reference sequence). V was trimmed by 3 bases and J by 4 bases, leaving 7 bases between them. The CDR3 DNA reads as TGTGCCAGCAGCCAGACTGATTACGAGCAGTACTTC. Amino acid sequence: CASSQTDYEQYF.

The chain combines TRBV7-9 with TRBJ2-7; D gene ambiguous. The CDR3 totals 13 residues. V was shortened by 5 bases and J by 2 bases, with 10 bases between the two germline ends. Germline CDR1 reads SEHNR; CDR2 reads FQNEAQ (reference sequence). The CDR3 loop reads CASSPPWAYEQYF. The CDR3 region has the DNA TGTGCCAGCAGCCCCCCATGGGCCTACGAGCAGTACTTC.

The chain combines TRBV6-5 with TRBJ2-7; 9 bases are shared with TRBD2. Germline V lookup: CDR1 MNHEY, CDR2 SVGAGI. The ends lost 6 bases at V and 7 bases at J; junction bases unmatched: 4. The CDR3 is 12 amino acids. The CDR3 DNA follows: TGTGCCAGCAGGCACGGACTAGCGGAGCAGTACTTC. Amino acids: CASRHGLAEQYF.

The chain is built from TRBV3-1 (or the pseudogene TRBV3-2) and TRBJ2-1; 9 positions agree with TRBD2. This CDR3 has 15 residues. Losses at the gene ends were 5 bases for V and 7 bases for J; bases not matched to a gene: 9. Germline CDR1 and CDR2: LGHDT and YNNKEL (reference sequence). CDR3 in DNA: TGTGCCAGCAGCGAAAGGTCTAGCGGGACTAATGAGCAGTTCTTC. Its protein product is CASSERSSGTNEQFF.

In the case of this clone: The sample contains more than one DNA sequence encoding this CDR3. CDR3 sequence: CASSLGETQYF. In DNA, the CDR3 is TGTGCCAGCAGTTTGGGCGAGACCCAGTACTTC. The V gene is TRBV28, the J gene TRBJ2-5, with no clear D. The V end lost 3 bases, the J end lost 5 bases, and 4 bases lay between the germline ends. Germline CDR1 MDHEN, CDR2 SYDVKM. The CDR3 is 11 residues long.

This clone was recorded once. One end of the junction fails to match germline, which may point to a read error. The genes are TRBV7-2 and TRBJ2-5, with D tentatively TRBD2 (7 bases). The V gene's germline CDR1 is SGHTA and CDR2 FQGNSA. The CDR3 spans 16 residues. CDR3 loop: CASRLGGGGAGETQYF. CDR3 bases: TGTGCCAGCCGCTTAGGGGGAGGGGGGGCGGGGGAGACCCAGTACTTC.

V usage is TRBV27 and J usage is TRBJ1-5; weak D call: TRBD1 (6 bases). Germline V lookup: CDR1 MNHEY, CDR2 SMNVEV (reference sequence). Trimming removed 0 bases at V and 4 bases at J, with 16 bases between. The CDR3 is 17 amino acids. This chain's CDR3 is CASSLSARQVGNQPQHF. The CDR3 DNA reads as TGTGCCAGCAGTTTATCGGCTAGACAGGTTGGGAATCAGCCCCAGCATTTT.